This TCR beta chain came from a study of persistence of HIV-infected CD4 T cells. About the research overall: Multiple blood draws of up to roughly 200 mL, except a couple of donors with single leukapheresis.

An overlapping HIV-1 Gag peptide pool stimulated these cells at about 0.9 ug/peptide/mL. Memory cells lacking CD40L and CD69 with high CD45RO were sorted. CDR3 size: 17 residues. CDR1 and CDR2 from the germline V gene are SGHRS and YFSETQ. V lost 4 bases and J lost 0, with 19 bases in between. Sequencing used immunoSEQ version 4 in survey mode. Each sample used up to about 1 ug genomic DNA diluted to 10 ng/uL. Clones were sequenced by immunoSEQ multiplex PCR, and TCRdb holds only the in-frame ones, with some missing. The sample shows around 60,000 clones, about 77% of them seen only once. In the case of this clone: What it binds is not known.

This receptor was obtained from an adult man with HIV who was CMV-seropositive. The sequences come from CD4+ T cells sorted from PBMCs after approximately 19-hour stimulation, collected from a patient who received antiretroviral therapy. V is TRBV5-1 and J is TRBJ1-1; the D gene is possibly TRBD1 (6 bases). CDR3 DNA sequence: TGCGCCAGCAGCCCGCGGGGGCTGGAGGGACTGAACACTGAAGCTTTCTTT. Its translation is CASSPRGLEGLNTEAFF.